These 21 T cell receptor beta chains were all obtained from the same sample, sequenced in a study of identical twins. Each CDR3 protein gets one entry after TCRdb re-called the 5' RACE reads with MiXCR. Among about 720,000 distinct CDR3 sequences, less than 10% were seen once, and the ten largest hold approximately 0.96%. This sample was also put to use in a study of yellow fever vaccine responses in identical twins.

The sequenced material came from PBMCs. These receptor sequences come from a woman in her late teens or twenties in good health.

V usage is TRBV4-2 and J usage is TRBJ2-7; 8 bases agree with TRBD1. Germline V lookup: CDR1 LGHNA, CDR2 YNFKEQ. Trimming took 4 bases from V and 1 from J; bases not matched to a gene: 3. CDR3 length: 14 amino acids. The CDR3 loop reads CASSPQGESYEQYF. The CDR3 nucleotides are TGTGCCAGCAGCCCACAGGGGGAGTCCTACGAGCAGTACTTC.

This clonotype was counted ten times or more. The V gene is TRBV6-2 or TRBV6-3, the J gene TRBJ2-3, with D hard to call. Between the trimmed V and J ends, which lost 7 bases and 2 bases, there was a span of 13 bases. Germline loops: CDR1 MNHEY, CDR2 SVGEGT. There are 14 residues in the CDR3. The CDR3 DNA reads as TGTGCCAGCAAGGTCGGCTCCTCCACAGATACGCAGTATTTT. This encodes CASKVGSSTDTQYF.

This clonotype was counted at least ten times. The rearrangement joins TRBV4-3 to TRBJ2-6; 7 positions agree with TRBD2. V lost 0 bases to trimming and J lost 0 bases; unmatched junction nucleotides: 2. The CDR3 runs to 17 residues. CDR1 is LGHNA, CDR2 YSLEER, per germline. CDR3: CASSQDGGGSGANVLTF. CDR3 sequence (DNA): TGCGCCAGCAGCCAAGATGGCGGGGGCTCTGGGGCCAACGTCCTGACTTTC.

This clonotype showed up many times. At one of its ends the junction is not consistent with the germline gene, which may arise from a read error. This rearrangement joins TRBV11-2 to TRBJ2-2; unclear D gene. CDR1 SGHAT and CDR2 FQNNGV come from the germline V gene. The CDR3 totals 15 residues. The CDR3 region has the DNA TGTGCCAGCAGCGTAGAATCCTCGGGCACCGGGGAGCTGTTTTTT. This sequence encodes CASSVESSGTGELFF.

The V call is TRBV4-2, the J call TRBJ2-7; D may be TRBD1 (5 bases). Trimming stripped 2 bases from V and 1 base from J, with 15 bases between. Germline V gene lookup returns CDR1 LGHNA and CDR2 YNFKEQ. This CDR3 spans 16 amino acids. The CDR3 nucleotides read TGTGCCAGCAGCCAAACCCGGGCGAAGGGGTCCTACGAGCAGTACTTC. Translation gives CASSQTRAKGSYEQYF.

The V and J genes are TRBV7-9 and TRBJ2-7; unclear D gene. CDR3 length: 15 amino acids. Germline V gene data show CDR1 as SEHNR and CDR2 as FQNEAQ (reference sequence). V was cut by 1 base and J by 0 bases, with 10 bases left in between. In DNA form, the CDR3 reads TGTGCCAGCAGCTTAGAGGTTTCTACCTCCTACGAGCAGTACTTC. Encoded protein: CASSLEVSTSYEQYF.

This sequence joins TRBV7-2 and TRBJ2-1; D assignment may be TRBD1 or TRBD2 (6 bases each). From germline, CDR1 is SGHTA and CDR2 FQGNSA. V lost 4 bases to trimming and J lost 7 bases, with 20 bases between them. The length of the CDR3 is 16 residues. CDR3 sequence: CASSSDRGGRGNEQFF. The CDR3 region has the DNA TGTGCCAGCAGCTCGGACCGAGGGGGGAGAGGAAATGAGCAGTTCTTC.

This clonotype showed up just a few times. The CDR3 coding sequence is TGTGCCAGCAGCTCCCTCGAGCGGTTGACAGATACGCAGTATTTT. Translating it yields CASSSLERLTDTQYF. The J gene is TRBJ2-3, the V gene TRBV7-2; possible D gene TRBD2, 5 bases. The V and J ends lost 4 bases and 3 bases respectively, with 14 bases between them. The germline V gene has CDR1 SGHTA and CDR2 FQGNSA. The CDR3 spans 15 residues.

The chain uses TRBV20-1 and TRBJ2-7; D tentatively reads TRBD1 or TRBD2 (5 bases each). The germline V gene has CDR1 DFQATT and CDR2 SNEGSKA (reference sequence). This CDR3 contains 17 residues. V gave up 2 bases and J gave up 3 bases, with 23 bases separating them. The CDR3 DNA is TGCAGTGCTAGATGGCACGGGACCCTCTTTCCATACTACGAGCAGTACTTC. It codes for CSARWHGTLFPYYEQYF.

This clonotype was detected ten times or more. This chain connects TRBV24-1 to TRBJ2-3; possibly TRBD2 for D (6 bases). The CDR3 runs 14 residues. V lost 4 bases, J lost 1 base, and 8 bases lay in between. CDR1 KGHDR and CDR2 SFDVKD come from the germline V gene. The CDR3 DNA sequence: TGTGCCACCAGTGAAACGGGGGGCACAGATACGCAGTATTTT. This sequence encodes CATSETGGTDTQYF.

V and J are TRBV19 and TRBJ1-1, with D maybe TRBD1 (6 bases). Trimming stripped 3 bases from V and 1 base from J, with 9 bases between. Germline loops: CDR1 LNHDA, CDR2 SQIVND (reference sequence). The CDR3 contains 14 residues. CDR3: CASSMKGGNTEAFF. DNA for the CDR3: TGTGCCAGTAGTATGAAGGGGGGGAACACTGAAGCTTTCTTT.

The genes are TRBV19 and TRBJ1-2, with D possibly matching TRBD1 (6 bases). Trimming took off 6 bases at V and 3 bases at J, with 11 bases between the two ends. The germline gives CDR1 LNHDA, CDR2 SQIVND (reference sequence). CDR3 length equals 13 residues. CDR3 sequence: CASRSGQYYGYTF. CDR3 sequence (DNA): TGTGCCAGTAGGAGCGGACAGTACTATGGCTACACCTTC.

This clonotype turned up a few times. CDR3 in DNA: TGTGCCAGCAGTGGATGGGACAGGGGAGGTTACGAGCAGTACTTC. Amino acid sequence: CASSGWDRGGYEQYF. The chain carries TRBV6-1 and TRBJ2-7, with TRBD1 matching over 10 bases. With V trimmed by 4 bases and J by 4 bases, 7 bases remained unmatched. The CDR3 has 15 residues. Germline CDR1 and CDR2: MNHNS and SASEGT.

This clonotype was counted only a few times. The chain carries TRBV24-1 and TRBJ2-5, with TRBD1 as a possible D gene (6 bases). The CDR3 runs to 18 residues. The germline V gene has CDR1 KGHDR and CDR2 SFDVKD. The V gene lost 3 bases and the J gene lost 0 bases, with 19 bases spanning the gap. The CDR3 spells CATSDTPGDTTYQETQYF. As DNA, the CDR3 is TGTGCCACCAGTGATACCCCAGGGGACACCACGTACCAAGAGACCCAGTACTTC.

J is TRBJ2-5 and V is TRBV18; 7 bases match TRBD1. Germline assignment: CDR1 KGHSH and CDR2 LQKENI. This CDR3 has 14 amino acids. The V and J ends lost 3 bases and 4 bases, in that order; junction bases with no gene match: 5. CDR3 amino acids: CASSPVTGRETQYF. CDR3 coding DNA: TGTGCCAGCTCACCTGTGACAGGGAGAGAGACCCAGTACTTC.

This clonotype was detected a few times. This chain links TRBV11-3 with TRBJ2-2, with D perhaps TRBD1 or TRBD2 (6 bases each). CDR3 length equals 15 residues. Germline-derived CDR1 and CDR2 are SGHNT and YENEEA. V was trimmed by 3 bases and J by 6 bases, leaving 14 bases between them. The CDR3 region has the DNA TGTGCCAGCAGCTTTGGGGGGCGAGGATCCGGGGAGCTGTTTTTT. It encodes CASSFGGRGSGELFF.

The chain uses TRBV10-3 and TRBJ2-7; no firm D call. Germline-derived CDR1 and CDR2 are ENHRY and SYGVKD. V shed 3 bases and J shed 2 bases, with 17 bases lying between them. This CDR3 spans 16 amino acids. DNA of the CDR3: TGTGCCATCAGTGATGCGGTCGGTCTTAGGGCCTACGAGCAGTACTTC. This gives the protein CAISDAVGLRAYEQYF.

The chain is built from TRBV10-3 and TRBJ2-7, with 10 positions matching TRBD1. Germline V CDR1 and CDR2: ENHRY, SYGVKD. Unmatched junction bases numbered 10, after V lost 3 bases and J lost 5 bases. This CDR3 contains 16 residues. The CDR3 loop is CAISEGPGQGKNEQYF. CDR3 bases: TGTGCCATCAGTGAAGGCCCGGGACAGGGGAAAAACGAGCAGTACTTC.

This chain joins TRBV7-8 and TRBJ2-7; perhaps TRBD2 as D (5 bases). The V end was cut by 2 bases, the J end by 5 bases, with 16 bases between. This CDR3 has 15 amino acids. Germline CDR1 is SGHVS and CDR2 is FQNEAQ. The CDR3, as DNA: TGTGCCAGCAGCTTAAGTTCAGCGGTGCCCAACGAGCAGTACTTC. Residues: CASSLSSAVPNEQYF.

Concerning this clonotype: The junction and the germline gene differ at one end; a read error may be behind it. V is TRBV5-1 and J is TRBJ2-5; D might be TRBD1 (6 bases). The germline V gene has CDR1 SGHRS and CDR2 YFSETQ. The CDR3 spans 15 residues. CDR3 amino acids: CASSMMGAQGETKYF. CDR3 DNA: TGCGCCAGCAGCATGATGGGGGCTCAAGGAGAGACCAAGTACTTC.

The chain has TRBV12-3 or TRBV12-4 and TRBJ2-1; no reliable D call. Trimming removed 3 bases at V and 3 bases at J, with 24 bases between. This CDR3 comprises 19 residues. CDR3 nucleotides: TGTGCCAGCAGTTTTGGCCCTCTCGACGCGGAAAGATTCTACAATGAGCAGTTCTTC. This codes for CASSFGPLDAERFYNEQFF.